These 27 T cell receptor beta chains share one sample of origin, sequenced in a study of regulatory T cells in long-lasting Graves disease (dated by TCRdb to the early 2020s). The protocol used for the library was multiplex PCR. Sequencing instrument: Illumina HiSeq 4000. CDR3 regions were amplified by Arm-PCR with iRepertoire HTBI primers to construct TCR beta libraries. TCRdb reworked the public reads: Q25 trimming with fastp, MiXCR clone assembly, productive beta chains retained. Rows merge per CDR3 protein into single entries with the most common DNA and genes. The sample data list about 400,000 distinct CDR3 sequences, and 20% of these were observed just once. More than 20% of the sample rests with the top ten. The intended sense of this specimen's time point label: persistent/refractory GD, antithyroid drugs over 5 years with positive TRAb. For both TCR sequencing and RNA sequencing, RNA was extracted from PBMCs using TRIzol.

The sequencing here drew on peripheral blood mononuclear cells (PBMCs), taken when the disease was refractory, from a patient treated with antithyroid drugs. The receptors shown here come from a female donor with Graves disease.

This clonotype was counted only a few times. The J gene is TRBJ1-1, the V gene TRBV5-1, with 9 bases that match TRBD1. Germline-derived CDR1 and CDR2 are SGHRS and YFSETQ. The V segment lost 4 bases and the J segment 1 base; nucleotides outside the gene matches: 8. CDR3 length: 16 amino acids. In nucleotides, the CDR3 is TGCGCCAGCAGCCAAAACTGGGGACAGGGGAACACTGAAGCTTTCTTT. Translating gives CASSQNWGQGNTEAFF. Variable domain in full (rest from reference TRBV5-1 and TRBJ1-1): KAGVTQTPRYLIKTRGQQVTLSCSPISGHRSVSWYQQTPGQGLQFLFEYFSETQRNKGNFPGRFSGRQFSNSRSEMNVSTLELGDSALYLCASSQNWGQGNTEAFFGQGTRLTVV.

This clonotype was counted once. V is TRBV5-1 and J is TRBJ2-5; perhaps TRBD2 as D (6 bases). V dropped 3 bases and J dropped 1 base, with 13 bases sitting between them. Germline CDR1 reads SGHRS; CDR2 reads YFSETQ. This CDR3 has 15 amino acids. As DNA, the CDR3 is TGCGCCAGCAGCTCGGAACCGGGACTCCAAGAGACCCAGTACTTC. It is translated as CASSSEPGLQETQYF.

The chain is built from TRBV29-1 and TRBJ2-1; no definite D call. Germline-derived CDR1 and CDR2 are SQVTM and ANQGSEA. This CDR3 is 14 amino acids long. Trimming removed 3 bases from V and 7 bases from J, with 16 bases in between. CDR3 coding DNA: TGCAGCGTTGAGAACGCGGAGCATTTGAATGAGCAGTTCTTC. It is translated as CSVENAEHLNEQFF.

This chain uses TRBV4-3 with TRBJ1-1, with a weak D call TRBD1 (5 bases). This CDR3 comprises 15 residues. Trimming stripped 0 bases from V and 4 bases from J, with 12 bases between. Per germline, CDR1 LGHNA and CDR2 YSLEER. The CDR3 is CASSQDPRVATEAFF. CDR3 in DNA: TGCGCCAGCAGCCAAGATCCCAGGGTGGCCACTGAAGCTTTCTTT.

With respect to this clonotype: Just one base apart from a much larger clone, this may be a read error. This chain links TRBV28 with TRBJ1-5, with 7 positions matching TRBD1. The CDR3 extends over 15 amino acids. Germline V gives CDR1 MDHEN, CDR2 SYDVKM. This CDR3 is CAGSSLTGTKWPQHF. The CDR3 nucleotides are TGTGCCGGCAGTTCATTGACAGGGACGAAATGGCCCCAGCATTTT.

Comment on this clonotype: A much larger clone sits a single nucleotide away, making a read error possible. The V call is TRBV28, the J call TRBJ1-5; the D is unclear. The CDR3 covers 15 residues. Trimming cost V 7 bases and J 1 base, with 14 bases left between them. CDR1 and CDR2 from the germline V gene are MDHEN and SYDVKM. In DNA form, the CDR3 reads TGTGCCAGCACCCCACCGCAAGGAAGCAATCAGCCCCAGCATTTT. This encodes CASTPPQGSNQPQHF.

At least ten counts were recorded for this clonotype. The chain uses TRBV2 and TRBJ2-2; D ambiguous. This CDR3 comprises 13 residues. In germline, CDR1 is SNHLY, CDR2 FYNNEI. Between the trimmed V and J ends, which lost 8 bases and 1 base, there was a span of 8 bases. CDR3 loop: CASQERNTGELFF. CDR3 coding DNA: TGTGCCAGCCAGGAGCGGAACACCGGGGAGCTGTTTTTT.

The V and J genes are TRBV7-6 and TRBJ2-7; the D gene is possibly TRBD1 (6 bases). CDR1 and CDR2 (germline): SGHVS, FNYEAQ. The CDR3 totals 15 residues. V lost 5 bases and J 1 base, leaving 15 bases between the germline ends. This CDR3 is CASSKRTDSSYEQYF. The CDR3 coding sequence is TGTGCCAGCAGCAAACGGACAGATAGTTCCTACGAGCAGTACTTC.

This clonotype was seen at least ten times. Written as DNA, the CDR3 is TGCAGCGCCTCGGGGGGGGCTCAAGAGACCCAGTACTTC. It yields the protein CSASGGAQETQYF. This chain joins TRBV29-1 and TRBJ2-5; 8 bases line up with TRBD2. The trim removed 7 bases at V and 2 bases at J, leaving 6 bases unmatched. The CDR3 totals 13 residues. The germline gives CDR1 SQVTM, CDR2 ANQGSEA.

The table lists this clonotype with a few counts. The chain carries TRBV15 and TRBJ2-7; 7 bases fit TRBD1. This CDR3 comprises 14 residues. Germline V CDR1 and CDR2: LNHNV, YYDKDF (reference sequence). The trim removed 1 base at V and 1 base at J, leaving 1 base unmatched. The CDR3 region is CATSRGQGSYEQYF. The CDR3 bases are TGTGCCACCAGCAGAGGACAGGGATCCTACGAGCAGTACTTC.

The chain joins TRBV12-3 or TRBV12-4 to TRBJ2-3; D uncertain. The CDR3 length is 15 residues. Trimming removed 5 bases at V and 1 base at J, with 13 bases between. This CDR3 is CASSPDRIGTDTQYF. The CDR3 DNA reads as TGTGCCAGCAGTCCCGACCGGATCGGCACAGATACGCAGTATTTT.

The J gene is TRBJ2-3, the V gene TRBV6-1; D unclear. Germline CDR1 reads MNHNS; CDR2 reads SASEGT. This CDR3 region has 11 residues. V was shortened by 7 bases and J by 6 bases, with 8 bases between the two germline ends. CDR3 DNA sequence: TGTGCCAGCACCGGACCTGATACGCAGTATTTT. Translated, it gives CASTGPDTQYF.

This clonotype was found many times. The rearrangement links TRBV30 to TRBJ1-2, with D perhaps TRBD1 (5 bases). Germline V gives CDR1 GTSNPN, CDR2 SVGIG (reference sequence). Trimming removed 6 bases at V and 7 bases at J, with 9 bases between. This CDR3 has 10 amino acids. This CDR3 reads CACRVIGYTF. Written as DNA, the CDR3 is TGTGCCTGCAGGGTAATTGGCTACACCTTC.

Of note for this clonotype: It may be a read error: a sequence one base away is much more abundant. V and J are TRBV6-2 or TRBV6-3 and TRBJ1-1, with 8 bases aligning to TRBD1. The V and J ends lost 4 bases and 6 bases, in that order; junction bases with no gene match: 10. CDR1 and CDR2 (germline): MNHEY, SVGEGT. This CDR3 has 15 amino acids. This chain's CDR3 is CASSLEDRVNAEAFF. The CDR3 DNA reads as TGTGCCAGCAGTTTAGAGGACAGGGTAAACGCTGAAGCTTTCTTT.

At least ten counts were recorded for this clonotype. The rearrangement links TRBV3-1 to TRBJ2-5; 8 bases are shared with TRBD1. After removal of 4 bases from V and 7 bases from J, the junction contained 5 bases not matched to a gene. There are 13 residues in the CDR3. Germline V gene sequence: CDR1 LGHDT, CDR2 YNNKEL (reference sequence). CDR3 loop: CASSPGGTGTQYF. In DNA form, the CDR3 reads TGTGCCAGCAGCCCAGGGGGCACGGGGACCCAGTACTTC.

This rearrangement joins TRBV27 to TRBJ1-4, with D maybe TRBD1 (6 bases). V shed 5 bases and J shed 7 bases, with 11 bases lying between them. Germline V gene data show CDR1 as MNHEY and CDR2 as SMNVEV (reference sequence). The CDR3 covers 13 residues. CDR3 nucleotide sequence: TGTGCCAGCAGTGTAAGGGGGGGTGAAAAACTGTTTTTT. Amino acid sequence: CASSVRGGEKLFF.

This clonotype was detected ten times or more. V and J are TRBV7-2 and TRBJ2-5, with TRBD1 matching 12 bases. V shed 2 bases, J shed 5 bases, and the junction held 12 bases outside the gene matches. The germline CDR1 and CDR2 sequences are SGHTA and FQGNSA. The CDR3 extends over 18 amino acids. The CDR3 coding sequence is TGTGCCAGCAGCTTAATTGGTTTGGGGACAGGGGGCGTGGAGACCCAGTACTTC. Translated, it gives CASSLIGLGTGGVETQYF. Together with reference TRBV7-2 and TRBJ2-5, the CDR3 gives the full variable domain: GAGVSQSPSNKVTEKGKDVELRCDPISGHTALYWYRQSLGQGLEFLIYFQGNSAPDKSGLPSDRFSAERTGGSVSTLTIQRTQQEDSAVYLCASSLIGLGTGGVETQYFGPGTRLLVL.

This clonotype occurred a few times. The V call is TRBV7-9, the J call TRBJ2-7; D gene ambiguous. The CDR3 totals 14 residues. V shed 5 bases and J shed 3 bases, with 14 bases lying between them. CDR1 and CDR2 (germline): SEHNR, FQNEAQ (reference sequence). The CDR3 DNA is TGTGCCAGCAGCCAGGACGTCTCAGGCTACGAGCAGTACTTC. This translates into CASSQDVSGYEQYF.

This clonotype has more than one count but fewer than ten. The CDR3 sequence: CASSQRPLSGDGHEQYF. The CDR3 region has the DNA TGTGCCAGCAGCCAAAGGCCCCTTAGCGGAGATGGGCACGAGCAGTACTTC. This chain joins TRBV7-2 and TRBJ2-7; D is perhaps TRBD2 (6 bases). Germline CDR1 reads SGHTA; CDR2 reads FQGNSA. There are 17 residues in the CDR3. With 5 bases removed from V and 5 bases from J, the gap between germline ends came to 25 bases.

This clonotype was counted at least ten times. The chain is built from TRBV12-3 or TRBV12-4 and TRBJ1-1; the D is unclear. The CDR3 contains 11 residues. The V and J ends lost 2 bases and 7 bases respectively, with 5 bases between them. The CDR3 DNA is TGTGCCAGCAGTTTATTGGGTGAAGCTTTCTTT. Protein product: CASSLLGEAFF.

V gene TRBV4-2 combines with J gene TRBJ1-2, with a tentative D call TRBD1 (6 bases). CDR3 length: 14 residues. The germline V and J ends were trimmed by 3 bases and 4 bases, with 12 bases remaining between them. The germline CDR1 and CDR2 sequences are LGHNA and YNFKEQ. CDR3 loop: CASSQIGQSYGYTF. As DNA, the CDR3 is TGTGCCAGCAGCCAGATAGGACAGAGCTATGGCTACACCTTC.

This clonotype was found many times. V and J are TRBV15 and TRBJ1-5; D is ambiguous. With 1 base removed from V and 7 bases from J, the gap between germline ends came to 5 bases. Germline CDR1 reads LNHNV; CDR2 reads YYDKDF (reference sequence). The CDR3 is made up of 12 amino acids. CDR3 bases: TGTGCCACCAGCAGAGGAGGACAGCCCCAGCATTTT. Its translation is CATSRGGQPQHF.

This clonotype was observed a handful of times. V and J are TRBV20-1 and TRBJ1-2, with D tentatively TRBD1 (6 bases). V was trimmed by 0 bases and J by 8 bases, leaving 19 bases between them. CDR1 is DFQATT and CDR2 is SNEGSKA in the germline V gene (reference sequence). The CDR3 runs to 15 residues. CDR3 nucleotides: TGCAGTGCTAGAGATCGGGGGCAGGTATCTCGGGGCTACACCTTC. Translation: CSARDRGQVSRGYTF.

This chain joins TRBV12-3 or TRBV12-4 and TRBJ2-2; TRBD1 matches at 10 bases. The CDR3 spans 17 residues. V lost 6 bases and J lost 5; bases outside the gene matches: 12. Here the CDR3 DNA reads TGTGCCAGCAGCCTAGGGGGGCCGGGACAGGGGACCGGGGAGCTGTTTTTT. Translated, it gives CASSLGGPGQGTGELFF.

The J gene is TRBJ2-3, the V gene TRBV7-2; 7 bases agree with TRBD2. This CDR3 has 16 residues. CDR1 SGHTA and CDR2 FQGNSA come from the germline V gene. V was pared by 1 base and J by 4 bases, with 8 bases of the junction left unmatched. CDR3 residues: CASSLGGGSVADTQYF. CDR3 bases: TGTGCCAGCAGCTTAGGGGGCGGGAGTGTCGCAGATACGCAGTATTTT.

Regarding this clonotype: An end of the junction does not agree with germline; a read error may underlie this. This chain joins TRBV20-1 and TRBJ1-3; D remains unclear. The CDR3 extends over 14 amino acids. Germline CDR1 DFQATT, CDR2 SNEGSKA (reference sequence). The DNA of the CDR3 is TGCAGTGCCAGAGAGGGATTCTCTGGAAACACCATATATTTT. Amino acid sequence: CSAREGFSGNTIYF.

The DNA for the CDR3 is TGTGCCAGCAGCTTGGGACCGTCGAACACTGAAGCTTTCTTT. This encodes CASSLGPSNTEAFF. This chain connects TRBV7-8 to TRBJ1-1; possibly TRBD1 for D (5 bases). Germline CDR1 is SGHVS and CDR2 is FQNEAQ. Trimming cost V 3 bases and J 1 base, with 9 bases left between them. The CDR3 runs 14 residues.